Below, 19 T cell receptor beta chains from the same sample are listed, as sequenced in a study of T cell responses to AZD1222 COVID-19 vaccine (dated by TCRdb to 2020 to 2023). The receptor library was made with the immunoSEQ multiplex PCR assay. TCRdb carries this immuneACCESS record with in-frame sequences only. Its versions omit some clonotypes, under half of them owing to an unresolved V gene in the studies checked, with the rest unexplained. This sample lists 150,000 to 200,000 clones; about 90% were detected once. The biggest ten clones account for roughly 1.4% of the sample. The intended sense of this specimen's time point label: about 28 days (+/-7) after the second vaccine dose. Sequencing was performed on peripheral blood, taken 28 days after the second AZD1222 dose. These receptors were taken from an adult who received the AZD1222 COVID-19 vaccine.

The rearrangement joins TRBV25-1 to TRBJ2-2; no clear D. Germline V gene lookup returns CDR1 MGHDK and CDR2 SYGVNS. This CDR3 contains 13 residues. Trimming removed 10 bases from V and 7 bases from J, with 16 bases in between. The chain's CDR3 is CATDPGAGGELFF. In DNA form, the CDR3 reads TGTGCCACCGACCCCGGTGCTGGCGGGGAGCTGTTTTTT.

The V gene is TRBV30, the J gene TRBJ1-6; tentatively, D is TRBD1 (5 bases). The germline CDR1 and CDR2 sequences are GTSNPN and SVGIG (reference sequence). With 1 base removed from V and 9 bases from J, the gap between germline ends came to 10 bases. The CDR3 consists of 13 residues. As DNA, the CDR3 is TGTGCCTGGAGTGGGGACCGGGGTTCACCCCTCCACTTT. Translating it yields CAWSGDRGSPLHF.

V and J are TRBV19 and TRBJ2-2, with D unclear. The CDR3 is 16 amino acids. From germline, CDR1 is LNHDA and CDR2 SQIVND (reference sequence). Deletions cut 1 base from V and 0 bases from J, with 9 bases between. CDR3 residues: CASSIVSGTNTGELFF. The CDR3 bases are TGTGCCAGTAGTATAGTATCCGGAACGAACACCGGGGAGCTGTTTTTT.

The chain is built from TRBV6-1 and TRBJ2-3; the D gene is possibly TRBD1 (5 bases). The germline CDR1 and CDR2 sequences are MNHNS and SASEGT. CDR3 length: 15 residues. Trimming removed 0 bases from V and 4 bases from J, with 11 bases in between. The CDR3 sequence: CASSEAQAGPDTQYF. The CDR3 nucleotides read TGTGCCAGCAGTGAAGCGCAAGCAGGGCCAGATACGCAGTATTTT.

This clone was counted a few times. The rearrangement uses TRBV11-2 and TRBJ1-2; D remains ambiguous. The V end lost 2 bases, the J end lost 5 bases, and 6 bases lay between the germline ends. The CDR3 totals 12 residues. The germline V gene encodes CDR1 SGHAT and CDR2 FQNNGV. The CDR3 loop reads CASSLQRYGYTF. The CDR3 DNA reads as TGTGCCAGCAGCTTACAACGGTATGGCTACACCTTC. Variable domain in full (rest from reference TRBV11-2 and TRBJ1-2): EAGVAQSPRYKIIEKRQSVAFWCNPISGHATLYWYQQILGQGPKLLIQFQNNGVVDDSQLPKDRFSAERLKGVDSTLKIQPAKLEDSAVYLCASSLQRYGYTFGSGTRLTVV.

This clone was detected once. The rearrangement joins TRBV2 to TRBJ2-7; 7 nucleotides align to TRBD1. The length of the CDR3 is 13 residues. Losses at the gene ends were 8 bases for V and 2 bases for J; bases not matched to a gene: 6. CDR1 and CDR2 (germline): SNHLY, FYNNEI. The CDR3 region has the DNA TGTGCCAGCCGACAGGGAACAACCTACGAGCAGTACTTC. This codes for CASRQGTTYEQYF.

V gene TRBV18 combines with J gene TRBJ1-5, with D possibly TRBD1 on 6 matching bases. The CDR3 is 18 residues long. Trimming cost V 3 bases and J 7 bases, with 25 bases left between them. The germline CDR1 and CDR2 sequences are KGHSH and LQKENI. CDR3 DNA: TGTGCCAGCTCACCCCGGGTGGGGGGGGTGGGGGCTGGACAGCCCCAGCATTTT. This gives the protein CASSPRVGGVGAGQPQHF.

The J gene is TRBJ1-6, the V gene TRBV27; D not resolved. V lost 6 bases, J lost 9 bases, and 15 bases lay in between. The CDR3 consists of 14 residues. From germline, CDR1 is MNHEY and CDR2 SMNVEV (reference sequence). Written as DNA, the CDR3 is TGTGCCAGCAGACCACCAGCCTTTGGTTCACCCCTCCACTTT. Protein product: CASRPPAFGSPLHF.

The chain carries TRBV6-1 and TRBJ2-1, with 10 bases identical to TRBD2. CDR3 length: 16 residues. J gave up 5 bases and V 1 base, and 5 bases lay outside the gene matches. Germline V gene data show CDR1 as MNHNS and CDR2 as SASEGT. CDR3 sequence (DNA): TGTGCCAGCAGTGAAGAAGCGGGGGGGTCCCACAATGAGCAGTTCTTC. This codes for CASSEEAGGSHNEQFF.

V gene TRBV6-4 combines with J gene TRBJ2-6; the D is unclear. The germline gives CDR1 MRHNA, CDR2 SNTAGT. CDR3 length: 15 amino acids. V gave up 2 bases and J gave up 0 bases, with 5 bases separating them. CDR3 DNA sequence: TGTGCCAGCAGTGACAAACTCTCTGGGGCCAACGTCCTGACTTTC. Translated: CASSDKLSGANVLTF.

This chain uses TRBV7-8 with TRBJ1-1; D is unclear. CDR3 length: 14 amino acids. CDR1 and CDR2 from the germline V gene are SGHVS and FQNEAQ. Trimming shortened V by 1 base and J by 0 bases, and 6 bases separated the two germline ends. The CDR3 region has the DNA TGTGCCAGCAGCTTAGAGTTTCTGAACACTGAAGCTTTCTTT. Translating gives CASSLEFLNTEAFF.

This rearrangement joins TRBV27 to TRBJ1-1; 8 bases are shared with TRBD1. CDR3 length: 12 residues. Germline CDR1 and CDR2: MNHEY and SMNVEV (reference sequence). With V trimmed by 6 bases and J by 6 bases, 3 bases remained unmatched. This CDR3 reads CASRGQDAEAFF. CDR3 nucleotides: TGTGCCAGCAGGGGACAGGACGCTGAAGCTTTCTTT.

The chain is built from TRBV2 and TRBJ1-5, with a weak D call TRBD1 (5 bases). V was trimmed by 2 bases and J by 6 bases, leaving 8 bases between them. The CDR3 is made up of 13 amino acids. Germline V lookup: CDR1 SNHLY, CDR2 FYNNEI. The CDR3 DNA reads TGTGCCAGCAGTGAATGGGGGGGTCAGCCCCAGCATTTT. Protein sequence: CASSEWGGQPQHF. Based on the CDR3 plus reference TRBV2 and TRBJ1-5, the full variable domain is EPEVTQTPSHQVTQMGQEVILRCVPISNHLYFYWYRQILGQKVEFLVSFYNNEISEKSEIFDDQFSVERPDGSNFTLKIRSTKLEDSAMYFCASSEWGGQPQHFGDGTRLSIL.

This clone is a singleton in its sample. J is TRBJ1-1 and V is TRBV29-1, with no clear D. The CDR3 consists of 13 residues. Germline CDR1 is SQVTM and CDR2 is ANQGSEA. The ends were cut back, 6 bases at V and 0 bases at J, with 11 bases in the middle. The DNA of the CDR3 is TGCAGCGTATGTAACTTACTGAACACTGAAGCTTTCTTT. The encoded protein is CSVCNLLNTEAFF.

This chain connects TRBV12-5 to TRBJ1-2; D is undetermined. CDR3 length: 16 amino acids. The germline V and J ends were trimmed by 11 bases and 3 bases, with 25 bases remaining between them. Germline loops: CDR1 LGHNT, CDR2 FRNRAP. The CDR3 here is CASSPPEGRGYYGYTF. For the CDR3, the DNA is TGTGCTTCATCCCCTCCCGAGGGCAGAGGGTACTATGGCTACACCTTC.

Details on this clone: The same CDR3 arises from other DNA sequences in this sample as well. DNA for the CDR3: TGTGCCAGCAGCTTGGGCAGGGGGACCGATACGCAGTATTTT. This encodes CASSLGRGTDTQYF. This rearrangement joins TRBV5-4 to TRBJ2-3; the match to TRBD1 covers 7 bases. Unmatched junction bases numbered 4, after V lost 0 bases and J lost 6 bases. This CDR3 region has 14 residues. The V gene's germline CDR1 is SGHNT and CDR2 YYREEE (reference sequence).

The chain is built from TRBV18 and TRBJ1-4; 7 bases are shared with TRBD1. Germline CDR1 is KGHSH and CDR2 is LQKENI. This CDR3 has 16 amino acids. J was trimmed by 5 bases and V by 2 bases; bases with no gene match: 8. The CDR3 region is CASSPGTRGQNEKLFF. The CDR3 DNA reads TGTGCCAGCTCACCAGGGACTAGGGGGCAGAATGAAAAACTGTTTTTT.

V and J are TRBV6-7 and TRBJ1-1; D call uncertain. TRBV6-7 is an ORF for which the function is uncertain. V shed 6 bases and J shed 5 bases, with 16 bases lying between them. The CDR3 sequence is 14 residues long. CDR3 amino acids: CASSRLGEATEAFF. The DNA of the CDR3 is TGTGCCAGCAGCCGACTAGGAGAGGCGACTGAAGCTTTCTTT.

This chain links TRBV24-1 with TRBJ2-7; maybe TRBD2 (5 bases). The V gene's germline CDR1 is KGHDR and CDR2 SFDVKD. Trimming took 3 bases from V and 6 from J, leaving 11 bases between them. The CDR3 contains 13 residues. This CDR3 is CATSDGRTLEQYF. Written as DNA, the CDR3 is TGTGCCACCAGTGATGGGCGGACTCTCGAGCAGTACTTC.